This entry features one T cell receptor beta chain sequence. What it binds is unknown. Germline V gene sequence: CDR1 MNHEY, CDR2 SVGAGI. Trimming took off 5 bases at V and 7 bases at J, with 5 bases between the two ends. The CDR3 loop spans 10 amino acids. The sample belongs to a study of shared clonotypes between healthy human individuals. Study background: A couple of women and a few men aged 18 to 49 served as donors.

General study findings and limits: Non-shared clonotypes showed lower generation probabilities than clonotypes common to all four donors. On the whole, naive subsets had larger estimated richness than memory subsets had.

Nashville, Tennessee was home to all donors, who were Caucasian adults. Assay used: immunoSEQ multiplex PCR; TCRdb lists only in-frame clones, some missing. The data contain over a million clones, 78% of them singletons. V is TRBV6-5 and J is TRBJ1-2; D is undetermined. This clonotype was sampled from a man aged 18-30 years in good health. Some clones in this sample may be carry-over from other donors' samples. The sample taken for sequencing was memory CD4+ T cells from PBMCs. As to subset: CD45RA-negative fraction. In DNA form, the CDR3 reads TGTGCCAGCAGTGATTTTGGCTACACCTTC. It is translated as CASSDFGYTF.